This entry describes one TCR beta chain. The data stem from a study of blood T cell repertoires in COVID-19. Study background: Some COVID-19 samples were acute and others convalescent; all came from the United States, Italy and Spain. Nucleic acid was either cDNA or gDNA, and it came from T cells, B-cell-depleted T cells, or PBMCs.

The V segment lost 8 bases and the J segment 8 bases; nucleotides outside the gene matches: 9. The CDR3 contains 14 residues. Germline V lookup: CDR1 MNHEY, CDR2 SVGAGI. Participant ages covered about 18 to 100 years across approximately 25 US areas. Source study methods: Reference gene primer amplification in the assay estimated nucleated cell counts. Profiling relied on immunoSEQ multiplex PCR, and the TCRdb table lists in-frame clones only, not all of them. D and trimming were read from the DNA, whereas the V and J calls and clone size are those reported in that table. The repertoire holds around 420,000 clones, with around 90% as singletons.

The chain has TRBV6-5 and TRBJ1-6; 7 bases map to TRBD1. The receptor was isolated from a woman aged 40 to 50 with acute COVID-19. Sequencing used PBMCs or T cells enriched from blood (not recorded which). CDR3 DNA: TGTGCCAGCGGCCCGACAGGGACATATTCACCCCTCCACTTT. Residues: CASGPTGTYSPLHF.